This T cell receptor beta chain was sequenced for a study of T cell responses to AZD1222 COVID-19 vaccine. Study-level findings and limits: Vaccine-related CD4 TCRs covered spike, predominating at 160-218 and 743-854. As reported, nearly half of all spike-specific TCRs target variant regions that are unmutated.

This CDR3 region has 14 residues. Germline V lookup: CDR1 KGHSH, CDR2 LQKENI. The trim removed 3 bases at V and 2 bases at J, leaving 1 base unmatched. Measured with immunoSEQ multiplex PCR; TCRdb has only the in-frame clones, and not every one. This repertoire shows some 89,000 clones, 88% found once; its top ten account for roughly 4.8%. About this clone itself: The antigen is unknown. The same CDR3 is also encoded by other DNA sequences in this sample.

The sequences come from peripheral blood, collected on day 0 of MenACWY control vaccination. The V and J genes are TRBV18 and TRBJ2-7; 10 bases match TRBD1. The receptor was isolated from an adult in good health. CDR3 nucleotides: TGTGCCAGCTCACCCGGACAGGGGGCCTACGAGCAGTACTTC. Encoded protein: CASSPGQGAYEQYF. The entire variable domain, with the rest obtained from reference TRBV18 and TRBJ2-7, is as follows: NAGVMQNPRHLVRRRGQEARLRCSPMKGHSHVYWYRQLPEEGLKFMVYLQKENIIDESGMPKERFSAEFPKEGPSILRIQQVVRGDSAAYFCASSPGQGAYEQYFGPGTRLTVT.